These 13 T cell receptor beta chains came from one sample sequenced in a study of control samples from healthy donors and cancer patients. Data came from immunoSEQ multiplex PCR; TCRdb stores just in-frame clones and leaves some out. The sample includes some 70,000 clones, around 84% of them seen just once. Sequenced: PBMCs. These receptors were collected from a woman aged 45-65 years with lung cancer.

The CDR3 protein is CASSRQGYNSPLHF. The CDR3 nucleotides are TGTGCCAGCAGCCGACAGGGATATAATTCACCCCTCCACTTT. The rearrangement uses TRBV3-1 (or the pseudogene TRBV3-2) and TRBJ1-6, with 7 bases identical to TRBD1. J lost 4 bases, V lost 4 bases, and 1 base had no gene match. The CDR3 totals 14 residues. CDR1 is LGHDT and CDR2 is YNNKEL in the germline V gene (reference sequence).

The chain recombines TRBV30 with TRBJ2-2; no definite D call. Trimming took 0 bases from V and 7 from J, leaving 12 bases between them. Germline-derived CDR1 and CDR2 are GTSNPN and SVGIG (reference sequence). CDR3 length: 14 amino acids. The DNA for the CDR3 is TGTGCCTGGAGTGTAGCGAATTTTGGCGGGGAGCTGTTTTTT. Translating gives CAWSVANFGGELFF.

V usage is TRBV6-8 and J usage is TRBJ2-7, with D perhaps TRBD2 (5 bases). This CDR3 contains 13 residues. Trimming left V 2 bases short and J 3 bases short, with 8 bases between. Germline V gene data show CDR1 as MNHGY and CDR2 as SAAAGT. CDR3 in amino acids: CASSYQDCYEQYF. CDR3 DNA sequence: TGTGCCAGCAGTTACCAGGACTGCTACGAGCAGTACTTC.

V gene TRBV25-1 combines with J gene TRBJ2-7; perhaps TRBD1 as D (6 bases). CDR1 is MGHDK and CDR2 is SYGVNS in the germline V gene. The V gene lost 7 bases and the J gene lost 2 bases, with 12 bases spanning the gap. There are 13 residues in the CDR3. CDR3 nucleotides: TGTGCCAGCATTTCAGGACAGACCTACGAGCAGTACTTC. Translated, it gives CASISGQTYEQYF.

V usage is TRBV12-5 and J usage is TRBJ1-1; no definite D call. Trimming removed 1 base at V and 4 bases at J, with 7 bases between. Germline V gives CDR1 LGHNT, CDR2 FRNRAP. The CDR3 runs to 13 residues. The CDR3 here is CASGLGGGTEAFF. Here the CDR3 DNA reads TGTGCTAGTGGTTTGGGGGGAGGCACTGAAGCTTTCTTT.

V gene TRBV7-2 combines with J gene TRBJ2-4; tentative D call: TRBD2 (5 bases). Germline V gives CDR1 SGHTA, CDR2 FQGNSA. V was clipped by 3 bases and J by 7 bases, with 13 bases between them. This CDR3 has 14 residues. CDR3 region: CASSFGGPVNIQYF. CDR3 nucleotide sequence: TGTGCCAGCAGCTTCGGAGGTCCTGTGAACATTCAGTACTTC.

This rearrangement joins TRBV7-3 to TRBJ2-1, with 10 nucleotides matching TRBD2. Germline CDR1 and CDR2: SGHTA and FQGTGA. Unmatched junction bases numbered 12, after V lost 6 bases and J lost 4 bases. The CDR3 loop spans 17 amino acids. In DNA form, the CDR3 reads TGTGCCAGCAGTCTTCAAAGCGGGGGGGCAAGATACAATGAGCAGTTCTTC. Translating gives CASSLQSGGARYNEQFF.

The gene calls are TRBV6-2 or TRBV6-3 and TRBJ2-7, with a possible D match to TRBD1 (5 bases). V lost 2 bases, J lost 3 bases, and 11 bases lay in between. In germline, CDR1 is MNHEY, CDR2 SVGEGT. This CDR3 has 14 residues. CDR3 sequence (DNA): TGTGCCAGCAGTTACATCACAGGAGTCTACGAGCAGTACTTC. Amino acids: CASSYITGVYEQYF.

The genes are TRBV29-1 and TRBJ1-3; a possible D gene is TRBD1 (6 bases). CDR3 length: 12 amino acids. The ends were cut back, 5 bases at V and 4 bases at J, with 9 bases in the middle. Germline V gene sequence: CDR1 SQVTM, CDR2 ANQGSEA. In DNA, the CDR3 is TGCAGCGTTTCCCAGGGGGGAAACACCATATATTTT. Residues: CSVSQGGNTIYF.

This clone was counted a few times. The gene calls are TRBV7-2 and TRBJ1-5, with 8 nucleotides matching TRBD1. The CDR3 covers 15 residues. V lost 6 bases to trimming and J lost 8 bases; unmatched junction nucleotides: 12. Germline loops: CDR1 SGHTA, CDR2 FQGNSA. This CDR3 reads CASRSGQGQAEPQHF. The CDR3 bases are TGTGCCAGCAGGTCAGGACAGGGTCAAGCGGAGCCCCAGCATTTT.

The rearrangement uses TRBV19 and TRBJ1-4, with 7 bases matching TRBD1. CDR3 size: 15 residues. Germline CDR1 LNHDA, CDR2 SQIVND (reference sequence). With 5 bases clipped from V and 5 bases from J, the junction kept 8 bases outside the gene matches. This CDR3 is CASSSPTGINEKLFF. In nucleotides, the CDR3 is TGTGCCAGTAGTTCTCCGACAGGGATCAATGAAAAACTGTTTTTT. Filled out from reference TRBV19 and TRBJ1-4, the complete variable domain reads DGGITQSPKYLFRKEGQNVTLSCEQNLNHDAMYWYRQDPGQGLRLIYYSQIVNDFQKGDIAEGYSVSREKKESFPLTVTSAQKNPTAFYLCASSSPTGINEKLFFGSGTQLSVL.

The V call is TRBV24-1, the J call TRBJ1-1; D is uncertain. Germline V gives CDR1 KGHDR, CDR2 SFDVKD. V lost 0 bases and J 0 bases, leaving 1 base between the germline ends. This CDR3 region has 13 residues. The CDR3 loop is CATSDLMNTEAFF. CDR3 nucleotides: TGTGCCACCAGTGATTTGATGAACACTGAAGCTTTCTTT.

The rearrangement links TRBV29-1 to TRBJ1-3; D might be TRBD1 (6 bases). Germline loops: CDR1 SQVTM, CDR2 ANQGSEA. The CDR3 extends over 12 amino acids. Trimming pared 3 bases from V and 5 bases from J, leaving 8 bases between. The CDR3 coding sequence is TGCAGCGTTGAGCAGGGGAGAAACACCATATATTTT. It yields the protein CSVEQGRNTIYF. Full variable domain (missing parts from reference TRBV29-1 and TRBJ1-3): SAVISQKPSRDICQRGTSLTIQCQVDSQVTMMFWYRQQPGQSLTLIATANQGSEATYESGFVIDKFPISRPNLTFSTLTVSNMSPEDSSIYLCSVEQGRNTIYFGEGSWLTVV.